This T cell receptor (beta chain) appears in the sequencing data of a study of shared T cell receptors in the human thymus. This CDR3 has 16 amino acids. Germline V CDR1 and CDR2: SGHNT, YYREEE (reference sequence). The germline V and J ends were trimmed by 0 bases and 5 bases, with 17 bases remaining between them. TCRdb's table, derived via immunoSEQ multiplex PCR, lists solely in-frame clones and lacks some. The sample contains over 650,000 clones, roughly 86% of which appear only once. This sample was shared with a second study, whose subject was human thymus T cells.

Sequenced: thymocytes. The chain is built from TRBV5-4 and TRBJ2-5, with D perhaps TRBD1 (7 bases). The sequence was collected from a boy younger than two with a congenital heart defect. CDR3 nucleotides: TGTGCCAGCAGCTTGGGAGACAGGGAGGTACGGGAGACCCAGTACTTC. This gives the protein CASSLGDREVRETQYF.